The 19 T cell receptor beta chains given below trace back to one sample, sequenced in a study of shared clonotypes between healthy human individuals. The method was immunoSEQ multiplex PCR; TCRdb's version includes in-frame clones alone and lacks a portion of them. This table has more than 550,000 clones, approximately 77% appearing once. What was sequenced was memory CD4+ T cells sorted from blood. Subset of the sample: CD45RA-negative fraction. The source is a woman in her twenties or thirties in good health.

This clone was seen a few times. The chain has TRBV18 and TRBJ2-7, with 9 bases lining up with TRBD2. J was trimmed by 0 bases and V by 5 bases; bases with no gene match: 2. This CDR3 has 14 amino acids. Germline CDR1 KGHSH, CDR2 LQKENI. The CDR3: CASSSGLASYEQYF. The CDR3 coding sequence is TGTGCCAGCTCATCGGGACTAGCCTCCTACGAGCAGTACTTC. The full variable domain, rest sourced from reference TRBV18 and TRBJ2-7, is NAGVMQNPRHLVRRRGQEARLRCSPMKGHSHVYWYRQLPEEGLKFMVYLQKENIIDESGMPKERFSAEFPKEGPSILRIQQVVRGDSAAYFCASSSGLASYEQYFGPGTRLTVT.

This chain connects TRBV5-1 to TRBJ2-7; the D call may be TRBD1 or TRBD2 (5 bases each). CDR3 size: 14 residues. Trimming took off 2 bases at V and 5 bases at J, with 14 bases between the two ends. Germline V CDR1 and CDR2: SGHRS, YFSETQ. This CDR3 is CASSFGTEGHEQYF. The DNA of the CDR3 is TGCGCCAGCAGCTTTGGGACGGAAGGTCACGAGCAGTACTTC.

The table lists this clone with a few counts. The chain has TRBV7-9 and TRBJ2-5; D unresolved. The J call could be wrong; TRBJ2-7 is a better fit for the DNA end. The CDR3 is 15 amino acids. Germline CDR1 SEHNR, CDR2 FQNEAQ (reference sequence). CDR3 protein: CASVPGTSPLVEQYF. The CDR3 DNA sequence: TGTGCCAGCGTTCCAGGCACATCACCCCTGGTCGAGCAGTACTTC.

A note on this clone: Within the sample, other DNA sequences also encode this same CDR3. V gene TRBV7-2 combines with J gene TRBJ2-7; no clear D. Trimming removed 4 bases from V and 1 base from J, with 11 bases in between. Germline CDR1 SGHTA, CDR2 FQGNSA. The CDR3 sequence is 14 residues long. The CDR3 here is CASSSYLESYEQYF. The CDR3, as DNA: TGTGCCAGCAGCTCTTACTTGGAATCCTACGAGCAGTACTTC.

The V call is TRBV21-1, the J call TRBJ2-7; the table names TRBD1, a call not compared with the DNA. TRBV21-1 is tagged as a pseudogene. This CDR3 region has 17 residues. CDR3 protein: CASSKRGSGTGGYEQYF. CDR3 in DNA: TGTGCCAGCAGCAAAAGGGGTTCGGGGACAGGGGGCTACGAGCAGTACTTC.

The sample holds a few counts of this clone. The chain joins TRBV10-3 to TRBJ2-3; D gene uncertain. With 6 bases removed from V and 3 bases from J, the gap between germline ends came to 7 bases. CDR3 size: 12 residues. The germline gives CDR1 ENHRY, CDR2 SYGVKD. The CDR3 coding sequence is TGTGCCATCAGGGGGAATACAGATACGCAGTATTTT. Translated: CAIRGNTDTQYF.

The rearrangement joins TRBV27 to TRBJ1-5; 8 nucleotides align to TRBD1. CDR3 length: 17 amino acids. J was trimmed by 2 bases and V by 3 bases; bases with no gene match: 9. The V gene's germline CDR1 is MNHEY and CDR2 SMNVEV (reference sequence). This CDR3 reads CASSLEGQGRGNQPQHF. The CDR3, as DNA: TGTGCCAGCAGTTTGGAAGGACAGGGAAGAGGCAATCAGCCCCAGCATTTT.

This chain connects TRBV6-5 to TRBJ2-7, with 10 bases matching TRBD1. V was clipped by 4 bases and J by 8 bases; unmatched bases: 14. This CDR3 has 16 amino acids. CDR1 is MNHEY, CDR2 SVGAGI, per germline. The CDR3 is CASSWGGTGTGVKQYF. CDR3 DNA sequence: TGTGCCAGCAGTTGGGGGGGGACAGGGACAGGGGTCAAGCAGTACTTC.

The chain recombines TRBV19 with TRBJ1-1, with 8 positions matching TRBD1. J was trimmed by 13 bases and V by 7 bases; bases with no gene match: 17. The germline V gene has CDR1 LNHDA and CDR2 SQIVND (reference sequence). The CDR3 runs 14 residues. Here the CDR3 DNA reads TGTGCCAGTACCCCACAAGGGGCAGGGGGCTCGGTTTTCTTT. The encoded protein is CASTPQGAGGSVFF.

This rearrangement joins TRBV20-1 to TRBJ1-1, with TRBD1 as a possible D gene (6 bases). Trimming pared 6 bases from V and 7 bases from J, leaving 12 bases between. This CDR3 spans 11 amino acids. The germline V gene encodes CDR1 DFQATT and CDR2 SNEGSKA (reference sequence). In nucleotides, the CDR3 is TGCAGTGCACCGGGACACCGTGAAGCTTTCTTT. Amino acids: CSAPGHREAFF.

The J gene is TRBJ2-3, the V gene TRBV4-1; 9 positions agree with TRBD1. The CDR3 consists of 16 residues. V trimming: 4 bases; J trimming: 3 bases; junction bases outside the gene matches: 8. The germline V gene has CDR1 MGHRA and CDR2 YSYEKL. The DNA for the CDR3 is TGCGCCAGCAGCCCGAGGACGACAGGGGGGACAGATACGCAGTATTTT. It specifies CASSPRTTGGTDTQYF.

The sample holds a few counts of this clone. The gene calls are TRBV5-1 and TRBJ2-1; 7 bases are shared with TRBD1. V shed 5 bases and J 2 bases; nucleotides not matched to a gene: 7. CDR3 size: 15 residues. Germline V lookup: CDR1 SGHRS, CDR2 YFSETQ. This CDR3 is CASRRGTETYNEQFF. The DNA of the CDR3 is TGCGCCAGCAGACGTGGGACAGAGACCTACAATGAGCAGTTCTTC. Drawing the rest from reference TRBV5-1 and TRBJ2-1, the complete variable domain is KAGVTQTPRYLIKTRGQQVTLSCSPISGHRSVSWYQQTPGQGLQFLFEYFSETQRNKGNFPGRFSGRQFSNSRSEMNVSTLELGDSALYLCASRRGTETYNEQFFGPGTRLTVL.

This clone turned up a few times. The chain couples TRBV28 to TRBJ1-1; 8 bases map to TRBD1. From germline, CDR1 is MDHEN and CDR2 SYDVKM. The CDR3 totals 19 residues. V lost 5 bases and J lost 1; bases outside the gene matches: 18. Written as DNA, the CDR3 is TGTGCCAGCAGTAAACCCATTGACAGGGGAGTACGAAGGAACACTGAAGCTTTCTTT. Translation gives CASSKPIDRGVRRNTEAFF.

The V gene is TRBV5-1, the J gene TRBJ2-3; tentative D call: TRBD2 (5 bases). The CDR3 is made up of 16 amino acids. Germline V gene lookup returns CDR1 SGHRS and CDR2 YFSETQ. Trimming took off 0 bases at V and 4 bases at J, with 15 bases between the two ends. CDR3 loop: CASSLGENFGADTQYF. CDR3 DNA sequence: TGCGCCAGCAGCTTGGGGGAGAACTTCGGGGCAGATACGCAGTATTTT.

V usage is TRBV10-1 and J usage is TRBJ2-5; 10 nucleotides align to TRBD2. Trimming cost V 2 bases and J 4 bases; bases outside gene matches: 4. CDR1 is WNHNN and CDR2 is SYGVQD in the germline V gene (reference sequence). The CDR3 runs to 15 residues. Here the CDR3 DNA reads TGCGCCAGCAGTGAGAGCCTAGCGGGAGTAGAGACCCAGTACTTC. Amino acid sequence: CASSESLAGVETQYF.

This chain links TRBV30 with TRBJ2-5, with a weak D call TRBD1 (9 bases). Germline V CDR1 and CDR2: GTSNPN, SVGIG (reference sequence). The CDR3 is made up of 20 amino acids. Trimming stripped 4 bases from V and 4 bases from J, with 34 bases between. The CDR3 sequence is CAWTSNTGGTGYIGGETQYF. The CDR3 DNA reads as TGTGCCTGGACCTCTAATACGGGGGGGACAGGGTATATTGGAGGAGAGACCCAGTACTTC. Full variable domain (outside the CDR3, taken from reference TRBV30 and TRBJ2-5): SQTIHQWPATLVQPVGSPLSLECTVEGTSNPNLYWYRQAAGRGLQLLFYSVGIGQISSEVPQNLSASRPQDRQFILSSKKLLLSDSGFYLCAWTSNTGGTGYIGGETQYFGPGTRLLVL.

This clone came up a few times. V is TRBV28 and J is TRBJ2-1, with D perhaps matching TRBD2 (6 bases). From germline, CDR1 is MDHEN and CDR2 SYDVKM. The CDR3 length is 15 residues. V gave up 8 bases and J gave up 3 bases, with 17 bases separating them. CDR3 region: CASSRAGNYYNEQFF. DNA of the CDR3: TGTGCCAGCTCCCGGGCGGGAAATTACTACAATGAGCAGTTCTTC.

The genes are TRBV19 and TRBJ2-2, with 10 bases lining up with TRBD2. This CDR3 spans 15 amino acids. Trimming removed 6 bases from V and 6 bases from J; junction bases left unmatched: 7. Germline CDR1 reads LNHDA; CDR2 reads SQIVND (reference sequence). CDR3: CASRTGTSEAGELFF. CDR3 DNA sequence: TGTGCCAGTAGGACCGGGACTAGCGAGGCCGGGGAGCTGTTTTTT.

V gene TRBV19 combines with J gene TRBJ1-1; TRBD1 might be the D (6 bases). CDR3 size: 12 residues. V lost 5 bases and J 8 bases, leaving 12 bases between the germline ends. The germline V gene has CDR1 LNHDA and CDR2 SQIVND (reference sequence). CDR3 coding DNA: TGTGCCAGTAGTCCGGGACACAGAGAAGCTTTCTTT. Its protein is CASSPGHREAFF.